These T cell receptor beta chains were read from a single sample in a study of cytomegalovirus exposure and HLA in healthy donors. Clones were read by immunoSEQ multiplex PCR, and TCRdb kept only the in-frame ones, dropping some. The sample includes a few hundred thousand clones, over 90% of them seen just once. Material: PBMCs. These receptors all come from a girl aged 2 to 9 in good health and CMV-seronegative. CDR3s include the opening cysteine and the closing phenylalanine or tryptophan. The order of the fields is J gene, clone size, D gene, V gene, CDR3 DNA, CDR3 protein. D genes are given only for firm matches. Size is omitted from some rows. Given values are once, few, many or a class for expanded clones.

j_call: TRBJ1-5
clone_size: -
d_call: TRBD1
v_call: TRBV5-3
cdr3_nt: TGTGCCAGAAGGTACGACAGGGTTGGGCCCCAGCATTTT
cdr3_aa: CARRYDRVGPQHF

j_call: TRBJ2-1
clone_size: -
d_call: TRBD2
v_call: TRBV29-1
cdr3_nt: TGCAGCGCCGGAGGACTAGCGGGGGGGCCCGTCCCCAATGAGCAGTTCTTC
cdr3_aa: CSAGGLAGGPVPNEQFF

j_call: TRBJ1-5
clone_size: -
d_call: TRBD1
v_call: TRBV5-1
cdr3_nt: TGCGCCAGCAGCCCGGAGCCGACAGGGGCAGGCAATCAGCCCCAGCATTTT
cdr3_aa: CASSPEPTGAGNQPQHF

j_call: TRBJ1-1
clone_size: -
d_call: -
v_call: TRBV7-9
cdr3_nt: TGTGCCAGCAGCTTAGTAGCGCGGGGCCCTGAAGCTTTCTTT
cdr3_aa: CASSLVARGPEAFF

j_call: TRBJ2-3
clone_size: -
d_call: -
v_call: TRBV9
cdr3_nt: TGTGCCAGCAGCGTAGCGTCCGGGGATACGCAGTATTTT
cdr3_aa: CASSVASGDTQYF

j_call: TRBJ2-7
clone_size: -
d_call: -
v_call: TRBV18
cdr3_nt: TGTGCCAGCTCACCGGTCCTAGGGCGGGATGGCCCGGGGGAGCAGTACTTC
cdr3_aa: CASSPVLGRDGPGEQYF

j_call: TRBJ2-7
clone_size: once
d_call: -
v_call: TRBV10-1
cdr3_nt: TGCGCCAGCAGTGGGGGCCACGAGCAGTACTTC
cdr3_aa: CASSGGHEQYF

j_call: TRBJ1-5
clone_size: -
d_call: TRBD1
v_call: TRBV5-4
cdr3_nt: TGTGCCAGCAGCTTGGACAGGGGGCGCAATCAGCCCCAGCATTTT
cdr3_aa: CASSLDRGRNQPQHF

j_call: TRBJ2-7
clone_size: -
d_call: TRBD1
v_call: TRBV5-6
cdr3_nt: TGTGCCAGCAGCTTGGTGGGGACAGGAGGTAGTGAGCAGTACTTC
cdr3_aa: CASSLVGTGGSEQYF

j_call: TRBJ1-1
clone_size: -
d_call: -
v_call: TRBV18
cdr3_nt: TGTGCCAGCTCCCAACAGACTACGGCTTTCTTT
cdr3_aa: CASSQQTTAFF

j_call: TRBJ2-5
clone_size: -
d_call: TRBD1
v_call: TRBV6-6
cdr3_nt: TGTGCCAGCAGGGCACAGGGGGCTAAAGAGACCCAGTACTTC
cdr3_aa: CASRAQGAKETQYF

j_call: TRBJ2-1
clone_size: -
d_call: TRBD2
v_call: TRBV5-4
cdr3_nt: TGTGCCAGCAGCTCCCCTGGGCTAGCGGGAGGGCGTGGCAATGAGCAGTTCTTC
cdr3_aa: CASSSPGLAGGRGNEQFF

j_call: TRBJ1-1
clone_size: few
d_call: -
v_call: TRBV28
cdr3_nt: TGTGCCAGCAGTCTGTGGGCCGCTGAAGCTTTCTTT
cdr3_aa: CASSLWAAEAFF

j_call: TRBJ1-5
clone_size: -
d_call: TRBD1
v_call: TRBV2
cdr3_nt: TGTGCCAGCAGTGAATGGCAGGGGGATAGCAATCAGCCCCAGCATTTT
cdr3_aa: CASSEWQGDSNQPQHF

j_call: TRBJ2-1
clone_size: few
d_call: TRBD2
v_call: TRBV7-9
cdr3_nt: TGTGCCAGCAGCTTACCCCTAGCGGGGAGCAATGAGCAGTTCTTC
cdr3_aa: CASSLPLAGSNEQFF

j_call: TRBJ1-1
clone_size: -
d_call: TRBD1
v_call: TRBV7-9
cdr3_nt: TGTGCCAGCAGCCCGACAGGGGGTGGCACTGAAGCTTTCTTT
cdr3_aa: CASSPTGGGTEAFF

j_call: TRBJ2-3
clone_size: -
d_call: TRBD2
v_call: TRBV13
cdr3_nt: TGTGCCAGCAGCCTTTCACCGGGACTAGCGGGAGGCACAGATACGCAGTATTTT
cdr3_aa: CASSLSPGLAGGTDTQYF

j_call: TRBJ2-7
clone_size: -
d_call: -
v_call: TRBV6-6
cdr3_nt: TGTGCCAGCAGCAAAGGCGGGGATGCCTACGAGCAGTACTTC
cdr3_aa: CASSKGGDAYEQYF

j_call: TRBJ1-2
clone_size: -
d_call: -
v_call: TRBV6-1
cdr3_nt: TGTGCCAGTCGGGGAAGCTATGGCTACACCTTC
cdr3_aa: CASRGSYGYTF

j_call: TRBJ2-7
clone_size: -
d_call: TRBD2
v_call: TRBV18
cdr3_nt: TGTGCCAGCTCACCTCTCGGCGGGGGGGCCGACTACGAGCAGTACTTC
cdr3_aa: CASSPLGGGADYEQYF

j_call: TRBJ1-5
clone_size: once
d_call: -
v_call: TRBV2
cdr3_nt: TGTGCCAGCAGTGAAGCCGGGAGGGTCAGTCAGCCCCAGCATTTT
cdr3_aa: CASSEAGRVSQPQHF

j_call: TRBJ2-1
clone_size: once
d_call: -
v_call: TRBV5-6
cdr3_nt: TGTGCCAGCAGCACGGGTAACAATGAGCAGTTCTTC
cdr3_aa: CASSTGNNEQFF

j_call: TRBJ2-7
clone_size: once
d_call: TRBD2
v_call: TRBV5-8
cdr3_nt: TGTGCCAGCAGCTTGAGGGCTAGCGGTACCTACGAGCAGTACTTC
cdr3_aa: CASSLRASGTYEQYF

j_call: TRBJ2-7
clone_size: -
d_call: TRBD2
v_call: TRBV5-4
cdr3_nt: TGTGCCAGCAGCCCTGTTAATAGCGGGAACTACGAGCAGTACTTC
cdr3_aa: CASSPVNSGNYEQYF

j_call: TRBJ1-2
clone_size: -
d_call: -
v_call: TRBV7-6
cdr3_nt: TGTGCCAGCAGCTTAGCGGCCCGGGGGTCGAACTATGGCTACACCTTC
cdr3_aa: CASSLAARGSNYGYTF

j_call: TRBJ2-7
clone_size: few
d_call: TRBD2
v_call: TRBV6-1
cdr3_nt: TGTGCCAGCAGCTTAGCGGGAGGGCCGGGCTACGAGCAGTACTTC
cdr3_aa: CASSLAGGPGYEQYF

j_call: TRBJ1-1
clone_size: -
d_call: -
v_call: TRBV6-1
cdr3_nt: TGTGCCAGCAGTGAGAGAGCCCTGAACACTGAAGCTTTCTTT
cdr3_aa: CASSERALNTEAFF

j_call: TRBJ2-5
clone_size: -
d_call: TRBD2
v_call: TRBV27
cdr3_nt: TGTGCCAGCAGAGGACTAGCGGGAGTTCGGGGAGAGACCCAGTACTTC
cdr3_aa: CASRGLAGVRGETQYF

j_call: TRBJ2-7
clone_size: -
d_call: TRBD2
v_call: TRBV7-6
cdr3_nt: TGTGCCAGCAGCTTGCGGGGGGGTAACGAGCAGTACTTC
cdr3_aa: CASSLRGGNEQYF

j_call: TRBJ2-7
clone_size: -
d_call: TRBD2
v_call: TRBV6-1
cdr3_nt: TGTGCCAGCAGTGAATGGGGCGGGGGGGGCACCTCCTACGAGCAGTACTTC
cdr3_aa: CASSEWGGGGTSYEQYF

j_call: TRBJ2-7
clone_size: -
d_call: TRBD2
v_call: TRBV11-2
cdr3_nt: TGTGCCACCCGACTAGCGGGAGTAGGTAGCGAGCAGTACTTC
cdr3_aa: CATRLAGVGSEQYF

j_call: TRBJ2-7
clone_size: -
d_call: -
v_call: TRBV2
cdr3_nt: TGTGCCAGCAGATTCCGGGACATGAGTCCCGAGCAGTACTTC
cdr3_aa: CASRFRDMSPEQYF

j_call: TRBJ2-1
clone_size: -
d_call: TRBD2
v_call: TRBV2
cdr3_nt: TGTGCCAGCAGTGGTAGCGGGAGGGCCGACTGGTATGAGCAGTTCTTC
cdr3_aa: CASSGSGRADWYEQFF

j_call: TRBJ1-5
clone_size: -
d_call: -
v_call: TRBV28
cdr3_nt: TGTGCCAGCAGTTTATACCGGGACAAGGATGGGGTAGGTCAGCCCCAGCATTTT
cdr3_aa: CASSLYRDKDGVGQPQHF

j_call: TRBJ2-7
clone_size: once
d_call: TRBD2
v_call: TRBV7-9
cdr3_nt: TGTGCCAGCAGCCTCCTGACTAGCGGGTACGAGCAGTACTTC
cdr3_aa: CASSLLTSGYEQYF

j_call: TRBJ1-2
clone_size: -
d_call: -
v_call: TRBV5-8
cdr3_nt: TGTGCCAGCAGTTTGAATTACAATGGCTACACCTTC
cdr3_aa: CASSLNYNGYTF

j_call: TRBJ1-3
clone_size: -
d_call: TRBD1
v_call: TRBV29-1
cdr3_nt: TGCAGCGTGGCTCCCCGGACAGGTTTAGGAAACACCATATATTTT
cdr3_aa: CSVAPRTGLGNTIYF

j_call: TRBJ1-1
clone_size: -
d_call: -
v_call: TRBV5-8
cdr3_nt: TGTGCCAGCAGCTTGGTCGCGGATATGAACACTGAAGCTTTCTTT
cdr3_aa: CASSLVADMNTEAFF

j_call: TRBJ2-3
clone_size: once
d_call: -
v_call: TRBV27
cdr3_nt: TGTGCCAGCAGTTCCCCCTCTGCGGATACGCAGTATTTT
cdr3_aa: CASSSPSADTQYF

j_call: TRBJ2-1
clone_size: -
d_call: -
v_call: TRBV7-9
cdr3_nt: TGTGCCACCAGGGTAGGGAGTGAGCAGTTCTTC
cdr3_aa: CATRVGSEQFF

j_call: TRBJ2-5
clone_size: -
d_call: TRBD2
v_call: TRBV9
cdr3_nt: TGTGCCAGCAGCCCGGGACTAGCGGGGGGGCTGGGAGAGACCCAGTACTTC
cdr3_aa: CASSPGLAGGLGETQYF

j_call: TRBJ2-5
clone_size: -
d_call: TRBD2
v_call: TRBV2
cdr3_nt: TGTGCCTGCGAGGGTCCTAGCGGGGGGGCTCGCCAAGAGACCCAGTACTTC
cdr3_aa: CACEGPSGGARQETQYF

j_call: TRBJ2-2
clone_size: few
d_call: TRBD2
v_call: TRBV2
cdr3_nt: TGTGCCAGCAGTCTAGCGGGAGGAGTAACCGGGGAGCTGTTTTTT
cdr3_aa: CASSLAGGVTGELFF

j_call: TRBJ2-1
clone_size: -
d_call: TRBD1
v_call: TRBV9
cdr3_nt: TGTGCCAGCAGCCTGGGACAGGGGGCCTACAATGAGCAGTTCTTC
cdr3_aa: CASSLGQGAYNEQFF

j_call: TRBJ2-7
clone_size: -
d_call: -
v_call: TRBV2
cdr3_nt: TGTGCCAGCGTCGACTCTTACGAGCAGTACTTC
cdr3_aa: CASVDSYEQYF

j_call: TRBJ1-1
clone_size: once
d_call: TRBD1
v_call: TRBV29-1
cdr3_nt: TGCAGCGCTCGCCCCGCTTCAGGGGGGACCATGAACACTGAAGCTTTCTTT
cdr3_aa: CSARPASGGTMNTEAFF

j_call: TRBJ1-5
clone_size: -
d_call: -
v_call: TRBV25-1
cdr3_nt: TGTGCCAGCAGTGACAGGGGCTACAATCAGCCCCAGCATTTT
cdr3_aa: CASSDRGYNQPQHF

j_call: TRBJ1-3
clone_size: -
d_call: -
v_call: TRBV11-2
cdr3_nt: TGTGCCAGCAGCTTACCGTTAGGAGCCACCATATATTTT
cdr3_aa: CASSLPLGATIYF

j_call: TRBJ2-7
clone_size: once
d_call: TRBD2
v_call: TRBV27
cdr3_nt: TGTGCCAGCAGTACAGGAGCGGGGGATACTTACGAGCAGTACTTC
cdr3_aa: CASSTGAGDTYEQYF

j_call: TRBJ1-1
clone_size: -
d_call: TRBD1
v_call: TRBV5-6
cdr3_nt: TGTGCCAGCAGCCCAGGGGGTTTGGAAGCTTTCTTT
cdr3_aa: CASSPGGLEAFF

j_call: TRBJ2-7
clone_size: -
d_call: TRBD1
v_call: TRBV11-3
cdr3_nt: TGTGCCAGCAGCTTGGGACAGAGCTCCTACGAGCAGTACTTC
cdr3_aa: CASSLGQSSYEQYF